These 29 T cell receptor beta chains were all obtained from the same sample, sequenced in a study of cytomegalovirus exposure and HLA in healthy donors. PCR amplification relied on 60 Vbeta primers (plus 13 Jbeta primers). TCRdb's copy holds only in-frame clones and misses some; the assay was immunoSEQ multiplex PCR. The top ten hold around 2.6% of the sample, which has over 150,000 clones, approximately 81% seen once. Sequencing used PBMCs. The receptors here all came from a man in his thirties or forties in good health and CMV-seropositive.

This sequence joins TRBV5-4 and TRBJ1-3; the match to TRBD1 covers 9 bases. CDR3 size: 16 residues. Trimming removed 4 bases from V and 1 base from J; junction bases left unmatched: 6. Germline assignment: CDR1 SGHNT and CDR2 YYREEE (reference sequence). DNA of the CDR3: TGTGCCAGCAGCCCTCAACAGGGGGCGTCTGGAAACACCATATATTTT. This gives the protein CASSPQQGASGNTIYF.

This chain links TRBV7-9 with TRBJ1-3; 7 bases line up with TRBD1. With V trimmed by 5 bases and J by 2 bases, 3 bases remained unmatched. CDR1 and CDR2 (germline): SEHNR, FQNEAQ (reference sequence). The length of the CDR3 is 14 residues. The CDR3 protein is CASSLQGAGNTIYF. For the CDR3, the DNA is TGTGCCAGCAGCCTCCAGGGGGCTGGAAACACCATATATTTT.

The rearrangement joins TRBV7-8 to TRBJ2-5, with 9 positions matching TRBD1. V shed 11 bases and J 4 bases; nucleotides not matched to a gene: 14. The CDR3 sequence is 15 residues long. Germline values: CDR1 SGHVS, CDR2 FQNEAQ. The CDR3 DNA is TGTGCCTGTTTGGGGGGGACAGGGCTTGGAGAGACCCAGTACTTC. Encoded protein: CACLGGTGLGETQYF.

The genes are TRBV10-3 and TRBJ2-5; TRBD2 aligns across 13 bases. CDR3 length: 15 amino acids. The germline V gene has CDR1 ENHRY and CDR2 SYGVKD. The ends lost 5 bases at V and 5 bases at J; junction bases unmatched: 5. The CDR3 nucleotides read TGTGCCATCAGTCCCGGGACTAGCGGGAAGGAGACCCAGTACTTC. This sequence encodes CAISPGTSGKETQYF.

V is TRBV4-3 and J is TRBJ2-7, with D hard to call. CDR1 LGHNA and CDR2 YSLEER come from the germline V gene. This CDR3 has 13 amino acids. V was cut by 1 base and J by 2 bases, with 6 bases left in between. The DNA for the CDR3 is TGCGCCAGCAGCCAAGGCGGAGCCTACGAGCAGTACTTC. Encoded protein: CASSQGGAYEQYF.

Comment on this clone: Different DNA sequences within this sample yield the same CDR3. The J gene is TRBJ2-1, the V gene TRBV7-2; 8 bases align to TRBD2. After removal of 4 bases from V and 9 bases from J, the junction contained 14 bases not matched to a gene. Germline V gene lookup returns CDR1 SGHTA and CDR2 FQGNSA. The CDR3 totals 16 residues. CDR3 sequence: CASSYGLGVAGLEQFF. CDR3 bases: TGTGCCAGCAGCTACGGCCTCGGGGTAGCGGGACTTGAGCAGTTCTTC.

This chain connects TRBV19 to TRBJ2-1; 7 bases align to TRBD2. Germline trimming cut 3 bases from V and 7 bases from J; bases unmatched to any gene: 12. Germline V gene lookup returns CDR1 LNHDA and CDR2 SQIVND (reference sequence). This CDR3 has 16 residues. The CDR3 spells CASSIPRGEKWNEQFF. CDR3 coding DNA: TGTGCCAGTAGTATTCCTCGGGGGGAGAAATGGAATGAGCAGTTCTTC.

The J gene is TRBJ2-1, the V gene TRBV28; D perhaps matches TRBD1 (6 bases). Per the germline V gene, CDR1 is MDHEN and CDR2 is SYDVKM. V was shortened by 4 bases and J by 4 bases, with 11 bases between the two germline ends. The CDR3 totals 14 residues. CDR3 nucleotides: TGTGCCAGCAGTTACCACAGGGCTTACAATGAGCAGTTCTTC. Encoded protein: CASSYHRAYNEQFF.

The V and J genes are TRBV5-1 and TRBJ2-1, with 11 bases that match TRBD2. J lost 3 bases, V lost 3 bases, and 2 bases had no gene match. Looked up from germline, CDR1 is SGHRS and CDR2 is YFSETQ. This CDR3 contains 15 residues. CDR3 protein: CASSSGTSGYNEQFF. CDR3 DNA sequence: TGCGCCAGCAGCTCGGGGACTAGCGGCTACAATGAGCAGTTCTTC.

The V and J genes are TRBV29-1 and TRBJ2-3; D is uncertain. V was clipped by 0 bases and J by 4 bases, with 5 bases between them. Looked up from germline, CDR1 is SQVTM and CDR2 is ANQGSEA. This CDR3 comprises 12 residues. The chain's CDR3 is CSVEDSADTQYF. The DNA for the CDR3 is TGCAGCGTTGAAGATTCAGCAGATACGCAGTATTTT.

J is TRBJ1-3 and V is TRBV5-6, with a possible D match to TRBD1 (5 bases). Germline V gene lookup returns CDR1 SGHDT and CDR2 YYEEEE. The CDR3 is made up of 15 amino acids. Trimming took off 4 bases at V and 0 bases at J, with 11 bases between the two ends. The CDR3 coding sequence is TGTGCCAGCAGCCTGGGACGGAGCTCTGGAAACACCATATATTTT. Encoded protein: CASSLGRSSGNTIYF.

The chain links TRBV5-8 to TRBJ1-1, with TRBD1 as a possible D gene (5 bases). Trimming shortened V by 2 bases and J by 1 base, and 12 bases separated the two germline ends. This CDR3 is 15 amino acids long. CDR1 SGHTS and CDR2 YDEGEE come from the germline V gene. The CDR3 nucleotides are TGTGCCAGCAGCTTTTCAGGGACTTGGAACACTGAAGCTTTCTTT. It yields the protein CASSFSGTWNTEAFF.

There are a few counts of this clone. The chain couples TRBV7-2 to TRBJ2-1; TRBD2 matches at 8 bases. CDR1 and CDR2 from the germline V gene are SGHTA and FQGNSA. The CDR3 is made up of 12 amino acids. V shed 5 bases and J 9 bases; nucleotides not matched to a gene: 3. The CDR3 reads CASSGTRREQFF. CDR3 bases: TGTGCCAGCAGCGGGACTAGACGTGAGCAGTTCTTC.

The chain uses TRBV19 and TRBJ1-2, with no clear D. The germline CDR1 and CDR2 sequences are LNHDA and SQIVND (reference sequence). V lost 8 bases to trimming and J lost 4 bases, with 17 bases between them. This CDR3 is 14 amino acids long. DNA for the CDR3: TGTGCCAGTTCCTCCCGGGAGATAATCTATGGCTACACCTTC. It encodes CASSSREIIYGYTF.

The chain is built from TRBV6-5 and TRBJ2-7, with 8 bases that match TRBD1. CDR1 is MNHEY and CDR2 is SVGAGI in the germline V gene. V lost 0 bases and J lost 7; bases outside the gene matches: 11. The CDR3 extends over 16 amino acids. CDR3 sequence reads: CASSYSITGGFTEQYF. The CDR3 coding sequence is TGTGCCAGCAGTTACTCGATCACAGGGGGTTTTACAGAGCAGTACTTC.

Comments on this clone: One junction end does not reproduce the germline sequence, and a read error may be involved. The chain uses TRBV7-7 and TRBJ2-3, with D perhaps TRBD2 (5 bases). Germline CDR1 is SSHAT and CDR2 is FNYEAQ (reference sequence). CDR3 size: 15 residues. In nucleotides, the CDR3 is TGTGCTAGCAGCTTAAATAGCCGTGGCGGGGATACGCAGTATTTT. Residues: CASSLNSRGGDTQYF.

The genes are TRBV5-8 and TRBJ2-5; 8 nucleotides match TRBD1. The CDR3 is made up of 16 amino acids. V shed 4 bases, J shed 1 base, and the junction held 9 bases outside the gene matches. CDR1 and CDR2 from the germline V gene are SGHTS and YDEGEE. CDR3 nucleotide sequence: TGTGCCAGCAGCCCTACGGGACAGGTTAGCCAAGAGACCCAGTACTTC. Its translation is CASSPTGQVSQETQYF.

The rearrangement joins TRBV5-6 to TRBJ1-2; TRBD1 matches at 9 bases. The germline V gene has CDR1 SGHDT and CDR2 YYEEEE. V shed 0 bases and J 7 bases; nucleotides not matched to a gene: 1. This CDR3 has 13 residues. CDR3 in DNA: TGTGCCAGCAGCTTGGGGACAGGGGTTGGCTACACCTTC. It is translated as CASSLGTGVGYTF.

The gene calls are TRBV18 and TRBJ1-2; D possibly corresponds to TRBD1 (6 bases). The CDR3 is 15 residues long. V lost 5 bases and J 8 bases, leaving 21 bases between the germline ends. Per the germline V gene, CDR1 is KGHSH and CDR2 is LQKENI. The CDR3 DNA reads as TGTGCCAGCTCATCAACCGGGACCCAGGGGATCGGCTACACCTTC. Its protein product is CASSSTGTQGIGYTF.

This chain links TRBV19 with TRBJ1-2, with D unresolved. This CDR3 region has 14 residues. CDR1 is LNHDA and CDR2 is SQIVND in the germline V gene (reference sequence). The V end lost 5 bases, the J end lost 3 bases, and 13 bases lay between the germline ends. The CDR3 is CASSETEEDYGYTF. CDR3 nucleotides: TGTGCCAGTAGTGAGACCGAGGAGGACTATGGCTACACCTTC.

This clone was observed a handful of times. V and J are TRBV5-1 and TRBJ2-3, with D tentatively TRBD1 (6 bases). Trimming stripped 0 bases from V and 1 base from J, with 12 bases between. The CDR3 extends over 16 amino acids. CDR1 and CDR2 (germline): SGHRS, YFSETQ. The CDR3 DNA follows: TGCGCCAGCAGCTTGGCCCTCAGGGGTGGCACAGATACGCAGTATTTT. Translated: CASSLALRGGTDTQYF.

The V gene is TRBV2, the J gene TRBJ2-7, with a weak D call TRBD2 (6 bases). V lost 6 bases and J lost 4, with 10 bases in between. The germline gives CDR1 SNHLY, CDR2 FYNNEI. This CDR3 comprises 12 residues. The CDR3 DNA follows: TGTGCCAGCAGGGGGGGAGGATACGAGCAGTACTTC. Residues: CASRGGGYEQYF.

V gene TRBV19 combines with J gene TRBJ1-1; a possible D gene is TRBD1 (5 bases). The CDR3 has 13 amino acids. The V gene's germline CDR1 is LNHDA and CDR2 SQIVND (reference sequence). V gave up 4 bases and J gave up 5 bases, with 11 bases separating them. The CDR3 sequence: CASSSGGGTEAFF. The DNA for the CDR3 is TGTGCCAGTAGTAGCGGGGGTGGAACTGAAGCTTTCTTT.

With respect to this clone: Additional DNA sequences in this sample encode the identical CDR3. This CDR3 is CASSQGGEQFF. CDR3 sequence (DNA): TGTGCCAGCAGCCAGGGGGGAGAGCAGTTCTTC. The chain joins TRBV6-5 to TRBJ2-1; possibly TRBD1 for D (7 bases). The CDR3 covers 11 residues. Germline CDR1 is MNHEY and CDR2 is SVGAGI. The V and J ends lost 6 bases and 10 bases respectively, with 10 bases between them.

The chain joins TRBV6-5 to TRBJ1-1; D remains ambiguous. CDR3 length: 13 residues. CDR1 is MNHEY, CDR2 SVGAGI, per germline. V lost 2 bases and J 4 bases, leaving 8 bases between the germline ends. CDR3 loop: CASSYGGFTEAFF. DNA of the CDR3: TGTGCCAGCAGTTACGGCGGGTTCACTGAAGCTTTCTTT.

The chain has TRBV19 and TRBJ2-1; 9 nucleotides line up with TRBD1. This CDR3 has 14 residues. The V and J ends lost 4 bases and 7 bases, in that order; junction bases with no gene match: 5. The germline gives CDR1 LNHDA, CDR2 SQIVND (reference sequence). As DNA, the CDR3 is TGTGCCAGTAGTACGGACAGGGGCCGGAATGAGCAGTTCTTC. Amino acid sequence: CASSTDRGRNEQFF.

The gene calls are TRBV7-9 and TRBJ1-2; weak D call: TRBD1 (5 bases). Germline CDR1 SEHNR, CDR2 FQNEAQ (reference sequence). The CDR3 is 15 residues long. The germline V and J ends were trimmed by 5 bases and 0 bases, with 13 bases remaining between them. The DNA of the CDR3 is TGTGCCAGCAGCCCTTGGACATCGTCTAACTATGGCTACACCTTC. Protein: CASSPWTSSNYGYTF.

J is TRBJ1-4 and V is TRBV10-3; 10 bases are a match to TRBD1. V lost 4 bases to trimming and J lost 5 bases; unmatched junction nucleotides: 13. Germline-derived CDR1 and CDR2 are ENHRY and SYGVKD. The length of the CDR3 is 18 residues. CDR3 amino acids: CAISALRRPGQGNEKLFF. The CDR3, as DNA: TGTGCCATCAGTGCGTTGAGGAGACCGGGACAGGGGAATGAAAAACTGTTTTTT.

A single count supports this clone. The CDR3 here is CASSIVREQSIQYF. The CDR3 nucleotides read TGTGCCAGTAGTATTGTGCGGGAGCAAAGCATTCAGTACTTC. The V gene is TRBV19, the J gene TRBJ2-4; 7 nucleotides line up with TRBD2. Trimming removed 3 bases from V and 9 bases from J; junction bases left unmatched: 8. CDR3 length: 14 amino acids. Germline V gene sequence: CDR1 LNHDA, CDR2 SQIVND (reference sequence).